This record concerns one T cell receptor (beta chain) sequence. Its antigen is unknown. This specimen belongs to a study of T-cell memory formation after mild COVID-19. Whole-study findings and limits: Memory cells collected pre-infection included some clones that later responded, suggesting cross-reactive memory joined. CD4+ contracting clones were found mainly in CM and EM, and CD8+ ones in EMRA. Clones contracting over day 15 to 85 were CD4/CD8 balanced, with later expanders leaning CD4+.

Amplification by 5'RACE using constant-segment primers produced TCR alpha and TCR beta cDNA libraries that carried sample barcodes and UMIs. MiXCR was run by TCRdb on the 5' RACE reads, yielding one entry per CDR3 protein. The data hold 200,000 to 250,000 distinct CDR3 sequences, with 8% to 11% observed a single time. CDR3 size: 14 residues. CDR1 DFQATT and CDR2 SNEGSKA come from the germline V gene (reference sequence). The ends were cut back, 6 bases at V and 0 bases at J, with 14 bases in the middle. Input material: PBMCs or a T cell subset sorted from them (not recorded which). This chain joins TRBV20-1 and TRBJ1-1; D may be TRBD1 (5 bases). This receptor was obtained from a man aged 18 to 35 who had mild COVID-19 (a few samples of this study predate the infection). Cell type and time point are not known. The chain's CDR3 is CSAQYRTMNTEAFF. In DNA form, the CDR3 reads TGCAGTGCACAGTATAGGACAATGAACACTGAAGCTTTCTTT.